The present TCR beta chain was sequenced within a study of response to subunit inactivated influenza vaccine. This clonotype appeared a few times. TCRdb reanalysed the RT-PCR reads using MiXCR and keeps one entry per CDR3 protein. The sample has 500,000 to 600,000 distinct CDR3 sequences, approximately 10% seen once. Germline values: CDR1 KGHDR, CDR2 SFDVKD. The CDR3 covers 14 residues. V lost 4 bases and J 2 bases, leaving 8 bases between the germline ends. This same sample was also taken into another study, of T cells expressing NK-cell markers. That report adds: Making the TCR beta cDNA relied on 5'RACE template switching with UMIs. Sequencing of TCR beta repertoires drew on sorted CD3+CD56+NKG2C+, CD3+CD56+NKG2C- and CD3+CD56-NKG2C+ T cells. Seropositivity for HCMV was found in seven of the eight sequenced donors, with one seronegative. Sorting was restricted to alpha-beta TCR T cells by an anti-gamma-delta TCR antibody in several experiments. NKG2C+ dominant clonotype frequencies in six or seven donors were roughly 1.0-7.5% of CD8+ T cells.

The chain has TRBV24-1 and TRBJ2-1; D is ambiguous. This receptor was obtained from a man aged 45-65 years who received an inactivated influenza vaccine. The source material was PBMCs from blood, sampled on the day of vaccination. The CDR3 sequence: CATSDTDTYNEQFF. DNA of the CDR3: TGTGCCACCAGTGACACCGACACCTACAATGAGCAGTTCTTC.